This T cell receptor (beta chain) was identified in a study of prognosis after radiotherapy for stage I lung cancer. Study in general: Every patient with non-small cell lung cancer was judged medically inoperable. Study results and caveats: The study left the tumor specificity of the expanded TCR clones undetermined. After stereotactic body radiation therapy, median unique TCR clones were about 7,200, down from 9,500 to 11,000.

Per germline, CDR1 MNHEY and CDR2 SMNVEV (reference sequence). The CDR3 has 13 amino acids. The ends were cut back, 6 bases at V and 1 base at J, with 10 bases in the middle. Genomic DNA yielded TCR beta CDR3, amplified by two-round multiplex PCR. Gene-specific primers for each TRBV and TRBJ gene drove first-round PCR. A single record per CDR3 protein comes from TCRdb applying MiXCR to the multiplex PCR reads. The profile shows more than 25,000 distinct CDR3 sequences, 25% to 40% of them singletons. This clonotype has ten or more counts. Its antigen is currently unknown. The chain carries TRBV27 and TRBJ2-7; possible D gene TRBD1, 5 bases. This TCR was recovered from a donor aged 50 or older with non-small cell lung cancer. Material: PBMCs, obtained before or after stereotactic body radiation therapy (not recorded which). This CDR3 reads CASSIRGSYEQYF. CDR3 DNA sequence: TGTGCCAGCAGCATTAGGGGATCCTACGAGCAGTACTTC.